This TCR beta chain was identified in a study of blood T cell repertoires in COVID-19. This clone was counted many times. This CDR3 is 16 amino acids long. After removal of 3 bases from V and 3 bases from J, the junction contained 11 bases not matched to a gene. Germline assignment: CDR1 SGHDT and CDR2 YYEEEE. Assay: immunoSEQ multiplex PCR; the TCRdb copy retains only in-frame clones and omits some. Seen here are 160,000 or so clones, 82% observed once, and the top ten hold about 8.4%. V and J are TRBV5-6 and TRBJ1-1, with TRBD1 matching 7 bases. The material sequenced was peripheral blood. The sequence derives from a woman aged 70-85 years with acute or convalescent COVID-19. The CDR3 DNA follows: TGTGCCAGCAGCTCGACAGGGCGCGGGCGGGACACTGAAGCTTTCTTT. The encoded protein is CASSSTGRGRDTEAFF.